The 30 T cell receptor beta chains in this list originate from one sample, sequenced in a study of T cell changes during pregnancy in multiple sclerosis. Using immunoSEQ multiplex PCR, the repertoire was profiled, and TCRdb retains in-frame clones only, with some absent. The repertoire has about 46,000 clones, more than 90% of them found once; the top ten carry around 10%. Sequences were derived from CD8+ T cells from peripheral blood mononuclear cells, sampled after pregnancy. These TCRs come from a female donor with multiple sclerosis, enrolled in a pregnancy study.

J is TRBJ2-3 and V is TRBV5-4; D might be TRBD1 (6 bases). CDR1 SGHNT and CDR2 YYREEE come from the germline V gene (reference sequence). V was cut by 5 bases and J by 0 bases, with 13 bases left in between. The CDR3 loop spans 15 amino acids. The CDR3 DNA reads TGTGCCAGCAGTCGATGGGACACCAGCACAGATACGCAGTATTTT. Protein product: CASSRWDTSTDTQYF.

V usage is TRBV10-3 and J usage is TRBJ1-5; TRBD1 is a possible D gene (6 bases). Germline assignment: CDR1 ENHRY and CDR2 SYGVKD. The V gene lost 2 bases and the J gene lost 7 bases, with 12 bases spanning the gap. The CDR3 sequence is 14 residues long. The CDR3 here is CAISEQGLAQPQHF. The CDR3, as DNA: TGTGCCATCAGTGAGCAGGGGCTGGCCCAGCCCCAGCATTTT.

The chain carries TRBV6-5 and TRBJ2-7, with D maybe TRBD2 (5 bases). There are 13 residues in the CDR3. Germline V gives CDR1 MNHEY, CDR2 SVGAGI. V was trimmed by 7 bases and J by 2 bases, leaving 12 bases between them. CDR3 in amino acids: CASTVGVPYEQYF. CDR3 nucleotides: TGTGCCAGCACAGTGGGAGTACCCTACGAGCAGTACTTC.

The chain links TRBV6-6 to TRBJ1-1; D may be TRBD1 (6 bases). The germline V gene has CDR1 MNHNY and CDR2 SVGAGI (reference sequence). Trimming removed 6 bases at V and 6 bases at J, with 17 bases between. The CDR3 consists of 14 residues. This CDR3 reads CASSPGGGRSEAFF. The CDR3, as DNA: TGTGCCAGCAGCCCGGGGGGCGGGAGGTCTGAAGCTTTCTTT.

The chain couples TRBV5-4 to TRBJ2-1; tentatively, D is TRBD2 (6 bases). Trimming stripped 4 bases from V and 3 bases from J, with 14 bases between. The length of the CDR3 is 15 residues. Germline loops: CDR1 SGHNT, CDR2 YYREEE (reference sequence). CDR3 bases: TGTGCCAGCAGCCGGGAGAAGATCCTCTACAATGAGCAGTTCTTC. It specifies CASSREKILYNEQFF.

The V and J genes are TRBV6-1 and TRBJ1-4; 9 bases match TRBD1. V trimming: 3 bases; J trimming: 7 bases; junction bases outside the gene matches: 9. CDR3 length: 16 residues. Germline V CDR1 and CDR2: MNHNS, SASEGT. CDR3 coding DNA: TGTGCCAGCAGTGATGAATTTACAGGGGGCGGTGAAAAACTGTTTTTT. Encoded protein: CASSDEFTGGGEKLFF.

The chain combines TRBV19 with TRBJ2-1, with 7 bases identical to TRBD1. V gave up 5 bases and J gave up 7 bases; unmatched junction bases: 5. The CDR3 sequence is 13 residues long. Germline V gives CDR1 LNHDA, CDR2 SQIVND (reference sequence). The CDR3 sequence: CASSWDSRNEQFF. The CDR3 DNA follows: TGTGCCAGTAGTTGGGACAGCAGGAATGAGCAGTTCTTC.

The chain recombines TRBV29-1 with TRBJ2-1, with no clear D. Looked up from germline, CDR1 is SQVTM and CDR2 is ANQGSEA. CDR3 length: 13 amino acids. The CDR3 protein is CALELVNYNEQFF. The CDR3 DNA is TGCGCGCTTGAGCTAGTGAACTACAATGAGCAGTTCTTC.

The gene calls are TRBV7-3 and TRBJ2-3; perhaps TRBD2 as D (6 bases). V lost 5 bases and J 0 bases, leaving 15 bases between the germline ends. The CDR3 spans 16 residues. The germline V gene has CDR1 SGHTA and CDR2 FQGTGA. The DNA for the CDR3 is TGTGCCAGCAGCGACTTGGGCGGGGCAAGCACAGATACGCAGTATTTT. This encodes CASSDLGGASTDTQYF.

This rearrangement joins TRBV6-1 to TRBJ1-5, with TRBD1 matching over 8 bases. CDR1 MNHNS and CDR2 SASEGT come from the germline V gene. This CDR3 is 18 amino acids long. V shed 3 bases and J 0 bases; nucleotides not matched to a gene: 10. CDR3 residues: CASSDDRTGLYSNQPQHF. The CDR3 DNA is TGTGCCAGCAGTGACGACCGGACAGGGCTTTATAGCAATCAGCCCCAGCATTTT.

The chain carries TRBV6-5 and TRBJ1-5; 7 bases fit TRBD1. Trimming cost V 7 bases and J 0 bases; bases outside gene matches: 3. CDR1 and CDR2 from the germline V gene are MNHEY and SVGAGI. This CDR3 is built from 14 residues. CDR3 amino acids: CASTQGGSNQPQHF. The CDR3 DNA reads TGTGCCAGCACCCAGGGGGGTAGCAATCAGCCCCAGCATTTT.

The rearrangement joins TRBV11-2 to TRBJ1-1; no definite D call. CDR1 is SGHAT, CDR2 FQNNGV, per germline. This CDR3 region has 12 residues. Trimming took off 3 bases at V and 3 bases at J, with 5 bases between the two ends. The CDR3 reads CASSLGDTEAFF. In nucleotides, the CDR3 is TGTGCCAGCAGCTTGGGCGACACTGAAGCTTTCTTT. Combining the CDR3 with reference TRBV11-2 and TRBJ1-1 gives the whole variable domain EAGVAQSPRYKIIEKRQSVAFWCNPISGHATLYWYQQILGQGPKLLIQFQNNGVVDDSQLPKDRFSAERLKGVDSTLKIQPAKLEDSAVYLCASSLGDTEAFFGQGTRLTVV.

CDR3 loop: CASSLWRGALNKNIQYF. The CDR3, as DNA: TGTGCCAGCAGCCTTTGGCGGGGGGCGCTAAACAAAAACATTCAGTACTTC. The chain links TRBV4-2 to TRBJ2-4; 8 bases map to TRBD2. This CDR3 is built from 17 residues. Losses at the gene ends were 4 bases for V and 3 bases for J; bases not matched to a gene: 11. The germline V gene encodes CDR1 LGHNA and CDR2 YNFKEQ.

A note on this clone: An end of the junction does not agree with germline; a read error may underlie this. The chain links TRBV29-1 to TRBJ1-1, with D maybe TRBD1 (5 bases). The CDR3 totals 13 residues. Per the germline V gene, CDR1 is SQVTM and CDR2 is ANQGSEA. The CDR3 protein is CSARGGKNAEAFF. CDR3 sequence (DNA): TGCAGCGCCCGGGGGGGGAAGAACGCTGAAGCTTTCTTT.

The chain carries TRBV13 and TRBJ1-1; maybe TRBD1 (5 bases). V lost 0 bases and J lost 6, with 17 bases in between. The CDR3 totals 16 residues. Germline lookup yields CDR1 PRHDT and CDR2 FYEKMQ (reference sequence). CDR3 amino acids: CASSLGGGAGVPEAFF. The CDR3 coding sequence is TGTGCCAGCAGCTTAGGCGGCGGTGCGGGGGTCCCTGAAGCTTTCTTT.

The chain employs TRBV2 and TRBJ2-2; the D gene is possibly TRBD1 (6 bases). The ends were cut back, 1 base at V and 4 bases at J, with 7 bases in the middle. The germline gives CDR1 SNHLY, CDR2 FYNNEI. The CDR3 has 14 amino acids. The chain's CDR3 is CASSEGGGTGELFF. CDR3 bases: TGTGCCAGCAGTGAAGGAGGGGGCACCGGGGAGCTGTTTTTT.

This clone is medium-sized within its sample. The chain couples TRBV6-5 to TRBJ1-1; D remains unclear. The V and J ends lost 5 bases and 3 bases respectively, with 10 bases between them. CDR1 MNHEY and CDR2 SVGAGI come from the germline V gene. The CDR3 has 13 residues. In DNA, the CDR3 is TGTGCCAGCAGTGTCGGTGAGGACACTGAAGCTTTCTTT. Its protein is CASSVGEDTEAFF.

The chain links TRBV7-6 to TRBJ2-3; 9 nucleotides agree with TRBD2. This CDR3 is 18 amino acids long. The V gene's germline CDR1 is SGHVS and CDR2 FNYEAQ. With V trimmed by 5 bases and J by 7 bases, 19 bases remained unmatched. The CDR3 DNA reads TGTGCCAGCAGCATGAGCCCGCTGACTAGCGGAGAGGGGCATACGCAGTATTTT. As protein: CASSMSPLTSGEGHTQYF.

The genes are TRBV5-6 and TRBJ2-1; 9 positions match TRBD1. Germline V gene data show CDR1 as SGHDT and CDR2 as YYEEEE. With V trimmed by 4 bases and J by 6 bases, 5 bases remained unmatched. The CDR3 runs 14 residues. The CDR3 nucleotides are TGTGCCAGCAGCACTATGACAGGGGGCAATGAGCAGTTCTTC. It translates to CASSTMTGGNEQFF. The full variable domain, with the rest looked up from reference TRBV5-6 and TRBJ2-1, is DAGVTQSPTHLIKTRGQQVTLRCSPKSGHDTVSWYQQALGQGPQFIFQYYEEEERQRGNFPDRFSGHQFPNYSSELNVNALLLGDSALYLCASSTMTGGNEQFFGPGTRLTVL.

The chain couples TRBV19 to TRBJ2-1; tentative D call: TRBD2 (6 bases). This CDR3 region has 15 residues. Trimming took 5 bases from V and 5 from J, leaving 16 bases between them. The V gene's germline CDR1 is LNHDA and CDR2 SQIVND (reference sequence). CDR3 region: CASSAAGYGDNEQFF. CDR3 DNA sequence: TGTGCCAGTAGTGCCGCGGGATACGGCGACAATGAGCAGTTCTTC.

The J gene is TRBJ2-1, the V gene TRBV30; 13 nucleotides match TRBD2. V shed 0 bases and J 6 bases; nucleotides not matched to a gene: 2. The length of the CDR3 is 15 residues. Germline loops: CDR1 GTSNPN, CDR2 SVGIG (reference sequence). CDR3 in DNA: TGTGCCTGGAGTGTACTAGCGGGGGGGCCCAATGAGCAGTTCTTC. It translates to CAWSVLAGGPNEQFF.

The chain couples TRBV5-4 to TRBJ2-1, with no clear D. The V and J ends lost 7 bases and 8 bases respectively, with 13 bases between them. Germline loops: CDR1 SGHNT, CDR2 YYREEE (reference sequence). This CDR3 has 12 amino acids. The CDR3 is CASSSTLDEQFF. CDR3 in DNA: TGTGCCAGCTCGTCCACCCTAGATGAGCAGTTCTTC.

The chain joins TRBV27 to TRBJ2-7; D is unclear. Per germline, CDR1 MNHEY and CDR2 SMNVEV (reference sequence). V was trimmed by 6 bases and J by 4 bases, leaving 13 bases between them. The CDR3 runs 13 residues. The CDR3 bases are TGTGCCAGCAGCCTTTCTAATAATTACGAGCAGTACTTC. Amino acids: CASSLSNNYEQYF.

The J gene is TRBJ2-4, the V gene TRBV14, with D tentatively TRBD1 (6 bases). Germline V gene sequence: CDR1 SGHDN, CDR2 FVKESK. This CDR3 is 16 amino acids long. V lost 3 bases and J lost 1, with 13 bases in between. The CDR3 DNA is TGTGCCAGCAGCCAGCAAGGGGGTTTCGCCAAAAACATTCAGTACTTC. It is translated as CASSQQGGFAKNIQYF.

V is TRBV7-2 and J is TRBJ2-3; maybe TRBD1 (6 bases). CDR3 length equals 15 residues. The germline V gene has CDR1 SGHTA and CDR2 FQGNSA. Trimming pared 3 bases from V and 1 base from J, leaving 11 bases between. The CDR3 DNA follows: TGTGCCAGCAGCTTCACAGGGCTAGGCACAGATACGCAGTATTTT. Residues: CASSFTGLGTDTQYF.

The chain couples TRBV27 to TRBJ2-2, with 16 bases lining up with TRBD2. The junction had 11 bases not matched to a gene; V was cut back by 8 bases and J by 5 bases. Germline CDR1 is MNHEY and CDR2 is SMNVEV (reference sequence). The CDR3 extends over 18 amino acids. The CDR3 bases are TGTGCCAGCTGGACGGGACTAGCGGGAGGGATTTCGACCGGGGAGCTGTTTTTT. Its protein is CASWTGLAGGISTGELFF.

The CDR3, as DNA: TGTGCCAGTAGTATAGATTCCCCGGGGAGCAACACTGAAGCTTTCTTT. Translated: CASSIDSPGSNTEAFF. V usage is TRBV19 and J usage is TRBJ1-1, with unresolved D. Trimming left V 0 bases short and J 2 bases short, with 13 bases between. The CDR3 has 16 amino acids. Germline V gene lookup returns CDR1 LNHDA and CDR2 SQIVND (reference sequence).

The chain combines TRBV6-1 with TRBJ2-7; 7 bases align to TRBD1. Germline V gene lookup returns CDR1 MNHNS and CDR2 SASEGT. Germline trimming cut 2 bases from V and 4 bases from J; bases unmatched to any gene: 8. The CDR3 has 15 residues. The CDR3, as DNA: TGTGCCAGCAGTGAACTAGGGGGCTCGGGGTACGAGCAGTACTTC. This sequence encodes CASSELGGSGYEQYF.

This clone has only a few counts. The V and J genes are TRBV5-4 and TRBJ1-1, with 9 bases lining up with TRBD1. Germline V gene lookup returns CDR1 SGHNT and CDR2 YYREEE (reference sequence). This CDR3 has 13 amino acids. J was trimmed by 5 bases and V by 4 bases; bases with no gene match: 3. In DNA form, the CDR3 reads TGTGCCAGCAGCCAGACAGGGGGGACTGAAGCTTTCTTT. It yields the protein CASSQTGGTEAFF.

The gene calls are TRBV6-4 and TRBJ2-4; tentatively, D is TRBD1 (7 bases). CDR3 length equals 20 residues. V was trimmed by 6 bases and J by 0 bases, leaving 27 bases between them. Germline CDR1 and CDR2: MRHNA and SNTAGT. In nucleotides, the CDR3 is TGTGCCAGCAGGAATTACTCCGGGACAGCGGGCTTCCTAGCCAAAAACATTCAGTACTTC. Amino acids: CASRNYSGTAGFLAKNIQYF.